Each of the 4 T cell receptor beta chains below was sequenced from the same sample in a study of monozygotic twins with inflammatory bowel disease. Following a re-call of the 5' RACE reads, TCRdb has one entry per CDR3 protein and lacks DNA. The sample shows approximately 400,000 distinct CDR3 sequences, and 2% to 3% sits with its ten largest clones. Sequenced: blood. All receptors come from a human donor with ulcerative colitis or Crohn's disease, or a healthy co-twin of an affected twin (not recorded which).

CDR3 loop: CASSGALPEQYF. The chain has TRBV27 and TRBJ2-7; checking the TCRdb D call of TRBD2 is not possible without DNA. Germline V gene data show CDR1 as MNHEY and CDR2 as SMNVEV (reference sequence). The CDR3 totals 12 residues.

V is TRBV5-1 and J is TRBJ2-7; TCRdb reports TRBD1, a call that lacks DNA to check it against. CDR3 length equals 14 residues. Germline values: CDR1 SGHRS, CDR2 YFSETQ. The CDR3 spells CASSLATGLVEQYF.

The chain joins TRBV6-1 to TRBJ1-2; TCRdb's D call, TRBD1, is unchecked because there is no DNA. The germline V gene encodes CDR1 MNHNS and CDR2 SASEGT. This CDR3 region has 12 residues. CDR3 in amino acids: CASSADSYGYTF.

This chain connects TRBV6-2 or TRBV6-3 to TRBJ1-5; TCRdb indicates TRBD1, and absent DNA this call remains unverified. Germline-derived CDR1 and CDR2 are MNHEY and SVGEGT. This CDR3 has 14 residues. CDR3: CASSYSSGIQPQHF.